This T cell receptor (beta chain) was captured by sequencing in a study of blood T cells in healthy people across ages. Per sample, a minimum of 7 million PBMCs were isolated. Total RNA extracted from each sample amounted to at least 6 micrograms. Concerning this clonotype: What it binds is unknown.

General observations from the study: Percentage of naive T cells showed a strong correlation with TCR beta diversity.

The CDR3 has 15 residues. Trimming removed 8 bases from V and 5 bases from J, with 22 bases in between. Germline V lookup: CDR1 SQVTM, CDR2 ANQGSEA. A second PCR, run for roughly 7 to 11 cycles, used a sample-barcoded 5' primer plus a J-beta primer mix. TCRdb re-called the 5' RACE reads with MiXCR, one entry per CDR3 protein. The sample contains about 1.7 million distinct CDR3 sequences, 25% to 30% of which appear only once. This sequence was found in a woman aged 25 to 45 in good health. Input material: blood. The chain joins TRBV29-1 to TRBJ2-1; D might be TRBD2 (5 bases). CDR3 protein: CSSWMEPGNNNEQFF. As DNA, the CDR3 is TGCAGCTCATGGATGGAGCCGGGGAACAACAATGAGCAGTTCTTC.